Presented here are 31 T cell receptor beta chains from one specimen sequenced in a study of OX40 agonist ivuxolimab in advanced cancers. This table comes from immunoSEQ multiplex PCR, and its TCRdb copy is limited to in-frame clones, with some not included. The repertoire holds about 48,000 clones, with roughly nine tenths as singletons. This material consisted of CD4+ or CD8+ T cells sorted from blood, taken in a trial of the OX40 agonist ivuxolimab. The receptors derive from an adult with an advanced solid tumor such as melanoma, head and neck, liver or kidney cancer.

This chain uses TRBV7-2 with TRBJ1-1; no clear D. The CDR3 runs 15 residues. Per the germline V gene, CDR1 is SGHTA and CDR2 is FQGNSA. V dropped 4 bases and J dropped 0 bases, with 12 bases sitting between them. CDR3 in amino acids: CASSSSGGLNTEAFF. The CDR3 bases are TGTGCCAGCAGCTCTAGCGGAGGGCTGAACACTGAAGCTTTCTTT.

This rearrangement joins TRBV10-3 to TRBJ2-1; TRBD2 is a possible D gene (5 bases). V was shortened by 8 bases and J by 8 bases, with 19 bases between the two germline ends. The germline gives CDR1 ENHRY, CDR2 SYGVKD. The CDR3 has 14 residues. CDR3 in amino acids: CAISPTGSVDEQFF. DNA of the CDR3: TGTGCCATCTCCCCAACGGGGAGCGTCGATGAGCAGTTCTTC.

Only one count was recorded for this clone. The chain combines TRBV30 with TRBJ2-1; D not resolved. CDR3 length equals 12 residues. Germline CDR1 is GTSNPN and CDR2 is SVGIG (reference sequence). Trimming cost V 3 bases and J 7 bases, with 10 bases left between them. The CDR3 nucleotides read TGTGCCTGGAGCTACTTGGGGAATGAGCAGTTCTTC. This encodes CAWSYLGNEQFF.

The CDR3, as DNA: TGCGCCAGCAGCTTGGAACCGACAGGGGGATACGAGCAGTACTTC. It codes for CASSLEPTGGYEQYF. The rearrangement uses TRBV5-1 and TRBJ2-7, with 9 bases identical to TRBD1. This CDR3 region has 15 residues. Germline assignment: CDR1 SGHRS and CDR2 YFSETQ. The ends lost 0 bases at V and 4 bases at J; junction bases unmatched: 5.

The J gene is TRBJ2-2, the V gene TRBV2; TRBD1 aligns across 12 bases. The germline V gene has CDR1 SNHLY and CDR2 FYNNEI. V lost 7 bases and J lost 5; bases outside the gene matches: 17. The CDR3 covers 19 residues. CDR3 sequence (DNA): TGTGCCAGCACCCAAACCGGGACAGGGGGCGCTTCAGGTACCGGGGAGCTGTTTTTT. Encoded protein: CASTQTGTGGASGTGELFF.

This chain uses TRBV7-6 with TRBJ2-7; D is perhaps TRBD1 (5 bases). The CDR3 extends over 15 amino acids. The germline V and J ends were trimmed by 2 bases and 0 bases, with 11 bases remaining between them. Germline-derived CDR1 and CDR2 are SGHVS and FNYEAQ. CDR3 protein: CASSLQGTSSYEQYF. In DNA, the CDR3 is TGTGCCAGCAGCTTACAGGGCACAAGCTCCTACGAGCAGTACTTC.

The V call is TRBV27, the J call TRBJ1-6; D uncertain. CDR3 length: 14 residues. The V gene lost 1 base and the J gene lost 8 bases, with 9 bases spanning the gap. Germline lookup yields CDR1 MNHEY and CDR2 SMNVEV (reference sequence). As DNA, the CDR3 is TGTGCCAGCAGTTTATGGGAAAAGGATTCACCCCTCCACTTT. Translating gives CASSLWEKDSPLHF.

The rearrangement links TRBV4-3 to TRBJ2-5; 10 nucleotides agree with TRBD2. J lost 5 bases, V lost 2 bases, and 8 bases had no gene match. Germline V gene sequence: CDR1 LGHNA, CDR2 YSLEER. The CDR3 totals 16 residues. The CDR3 region has the DNA TGCGCCAGCAGCCAAACGAGCGGGGGGGCCTGGGAGACCCAGTACTTC. Its protein product is CASSQTSGGAWETQYF.

In this sample, this clone turned up once. This chain connects TRBV19 to TRBJ1-6; D call uncertain. The CDR3 covers 13 residues. In germline, CDR1 is LNHDA, CDR2 SQIVND (reference sequence). The V gene lost 1 base and the J gene lost 7 bases, with 5 bases spanning the gap. The CDR3 is CASSIGLNSPLHF. For the CDR3, the DNA is TGTGCCAGTAGTATAGGACTCAATTCACCCCTCCACTTT.

V and J are TRBV2 and TRBJ2-3; TRBD2 matches at 10 bases. Germline CDR1 is SNHLY and CDR2 is FYNNEI. The CDR3 extends over 15 amino acids. V gave up 6 bases and J gave up 7 bases; unmatched junction bases: 10. CDR3 DNA sequence: TGTGCCAGCAGAAAGGCTAGCGGGAGTAGGAATACGCAGTATTTT. Encoded protein: CASRKASGSRNTQYF. The full variable domain, completed using reference TRBV2 and TRBJ2-3, is EPEVTQTPSHQVTQMGQEVILRCVPISNHLYFYWYRQILGQKVEFLVSFYNNEISEKSEIFDDQFSVERPDGSNFTLKIRSTKLEDSAMYFCASRKASGSRNTQYFGPGTRLTVL.

This rearrangement joins TRBV27 to TRBJ1-2; 8 bases map to TRBD1. CDR1 is MNHEY, CDR2 SMNVEV, per germline (reference sequence). The trim removed 5 bases at V and 5 bases at J, leaving 10 bases unmatched. There are 15 residues in the CDR3. CDR3 region: CASSPRDRLEYGYTF. The CDR3 DNA follows: TGTGCCAGCAGTCCCAGGGACAGGCTCGAGTATGGCTACACCTTC.

V and J are TRBV7-2 and TRBJ1-6; no clear D. The V end lost 1 base, the J end lost 10 bases, and 5 bases lay between the germline ends. CDR3 length equals 12 residues. The germline V gene encodes CDR1 SGHTA and CDR2 FQGNSA. The CDR3 sequence: CASSLVGSPLHF. The DNA of the CDR3 is TGTGCCAGCAGCTTAGTCGGCTCACCCCTCCACTTT.

This clone was picked up a small number of times. V usage is TRBV28 and J usage is TRBJ2-7; perhaps TRBD2 as D (5 bases). There are 12 residues in the CDR3. The ends were cut back, 5 bases at V and 4 bases at J, with 9 bases in the middle. In germline, CDR1 is MDHEN, CDR2 SYDVKM. The chain's CDR3 is CASSPPGYEQYF. In DNA form, the CDR3 reads TGTGCCAGCAGTCCCCCGGGATACGAGCAGTACTTC. Together with reference TRBV28 and TRBJ2-7, the CDR3 gives the full variable domain: DVKVTQSSRYLVKRTGEKVFLECVQDMDHENMFWYRQDPGLGLRLIYFSYDVKMKEKGDIPEGYSVSREKKERFSLILESASTNQTSMYLCASSPPGYEQYFGPGTRLTVT.

This chain joins TRBV7-9 and TRBJ1-2; TRBD1 agrees at 11 bases. This CDR3 contains 14 residues. Germline V gives CDR1 SEHNR, CDR2 FQNEAQ (reference sequence). V trimming: 6 bases; J trimming: 7 bases; junction bases outside the gene matches: 7. The CDR3 loop is CASSVDRGHSGYTF. The CDR3 nucleotides are TGTGCCAGCAGTGTGGACAGGGGGCATAGTGGCTACACCTTC.

The chain is built from TRBV4-1 and TRBJ1-2, with 8 bases aligning to TRBD1. The V and J ends lost 4 bases and 4 bases, in that order; junction bases with no gene match: 11. From germline, CDR1 is MGHRA and CDR2 YSYEKL. CDR3 length: 16 residues. The CDR3 coding sequence is TGCGCCAGCAGCCCTTCTAGGACAGGGACCTTCTATGGCTACACCTTC. Translation gives CASSPSRTGTFYGYTF.

The J gene is TRBJ2-3, the V gene TRBV9; 13 bases match TRBD2. CDR1 and CDR2 (germline): SGDLS, YYNGEE. The CDR3 has 17 residues. Germline trimming cut 4 bases from V and 5 bases from J; bases unmatched to any gene: 10. The DNA of the CDR3 is TGTGCCAGCAGCCCTCGGACTAGCGGGAGTGGTGGAGATACGCAGTATTTT. It yields the protein CASSPRTSGSGGDTQYF. The whole variable domain, remainder taken from reference TRBV9 and TRBJ2-3, is DSGVTQTPKHLITATGQRVTLRCSPRSGDLSVYWYQQSLDQGLQFLIQYYNGEERAKGNILERFSAQQFPDLHSELNLSSLELGDSALYFCASSPRTSGSGGDTQYFGPGTRLTVL.

The J gene is TRBJ2-1, the V gene TRBV29-1; 9 bases line up with TRBD1. From germline, CDR1 is SQVTM and CDR2 ANQGSEA. The length of the CDR3 is 16 residues. V lost 4 bases to trimming and J lost 7 bases; unmatched junction nucleotides: 14. The CDR3 is CSVVTRGQGYSNEQFF. CDR3 bases: TGCAGCGTTGTAACGAGGGGACAGGGATATTCTAATGAGCAGTTCTTC.

This clone has a single count. J is TRBJ2-5 and V is TRBV6-1, with TRBD2 identical over 11 bases. V shed 3 bases, J shed 5 bases, and the junction held 8 bases outside the gene matches. The germline gives CDR1 MNHNS, CDR2 SASEGT. This CDR3 has 16 residues. CDR3 sequence: CASSDPAGLAGETQYF. In DNA form, the CDR3 reads TGTGCCAGCAGTGATCCCGCCGGACTAGCGGGTGAGACCCAGTACTTC.

This chain joins TRBV19 and TRBJ1-5; 7 positions match TRBD1. V was clipped by 5 bases and J by 5 bases; unmatched bases: 12. This CDR3 has 16 amino acids. Per the germline V gene, CDR1 is LNHDA and CDR2 is SQIVND (reference sequence). CDR3 protein: CASSPSRQGFDQPQHF. Here the CDR3 DNA reads TGTGCCAGTAGTCCATCGAGACAGGGATTTGATCAGCCCCAGCATTTT.

The rearrangement uses TRBV6-1 and TRBJ1-1, with a possible D match to TRBD1 (5 bases). Germline-derived CDR1 and CDR2 are MNHNS and SASEGT. Trimming took off 4 bases at V and 6 bases at J, with 24 bases between the two ends. CDR3 length: 17 amino acids. CDR3: CASSGGVRASNDAEAFF. The CDR3 coding sequence is TGTGCCAGCAGTGGAGGGGTCCGGGCATCGAACGACGCTGAAGCTTTCTTT.

This chain connects TRBV7-2 to TRBJ1-4, with D perhaps matching TRBD1 (6 bases). CDR1 is SGHTA and CDR2 is FQGNSA in the germline V gene. CDR3 length equals 15 residues. V was pared by 5 bases and J by 2 bases, with 12 bases between. The CDR3: CASSQTGPTNEKLFF. CDR3 coding DNA: TGTGCCAGCAGCCAAACAGGGCCCACTAATGAAAAACTGTTTTTT.

The chain employs TRBV28 and TRBJ1-5, with no clear D. The CDR3 contains 14 residues. Trimming removed 3 bases from V and 4 bases from J, with 10 bases in between. Germline loops: CDR1 MDHEN, CDR2 SYDVKM. The CDR3 DNA reads TGTGCCAGCAGTTTCCGACGGATTAATCAGCCCCAGCATTTT. Its protein product is CASSFRRINQPQHF.

The V gene is TRBV10-2, the J gene TRBJ2-3, with a tentative D call TRBD2 (6 bases). Trimming took off 4 bases at V and 1 base at J, with 12 bases between the two ends. Germline values: CDR1 WSHSY, CDR2 SAAADI. CDR3 length: 15 amino acids. The chain's CDR3 is CASSVSGDRTDTQYF. CDR3 nucleotides: TGCGCCAGCAGTGTGTCGGGAGACCGCACAGATACGCAGTATTTT.

V gene TRBV18 combines with J gene TRBJ1-1, with 7 bases that match TRBD1. Losses at the gene ends were 1 base for V and 0 bases for J; bases not matched to a gene: 2. Germline loops: CDR1 KGHSH, CDR2 LQKENI. The CDR3 loop spans 15 amino acids. Written as DNA, the CDR3 is TGTGCCAGCTCACCACGAGGGACAGTGAACACTGAAGCTTTCTTT. It specifies CASSPRGTVNTEAFF. The complete variable domain, with remaining parts taken from reference TRBV18 and TRBJ1-1, reads NAGVMQNPRHLVRRRGQEARLRCSPMKGHSHVYWYRQLPEEGLKFMVYLQKENIIDESGMPKERFSAEFPKEGPSILRIQQVVRGDSAAYFCASSPRGTVNTEAFFGQGTRLTVV.

This clone was recorded only once. The chain couples TRBV5-5 to TRBJ1-1; D not certain. Germline V CDR1 and CDR2: SGHKS, YYEKEE (reference sequence). V was pared by 3 bases and J by 3 bases, with 12 bases between. The CDR3 has 14 amino acids. CDR3 amino acids: CASSWGGRDTEAFF. For the CDR3, the DNA is TGTGCCAGCAGCTGGGGAGGACGGGACACTGAAGCTTTCTTT.

The rearrangement links TRBV28 to TRBJ1-5, with TRBD1 matching 10 bases. This CDR3 comprises 18 residues. Germline V gives CDR1 MDHEN, CDR2 SYDVKM. V was clipped by 1 base and J by 0 bases; unmatched bases: 6. CDR3 in amino acids: CASSLSDRGPYSNQPQHF. Written as DNA, the CDR3 is TGTGCCAGCAGTTTATCAGACAGGGGGCCGTATAGCAATCAGCCCCAGCATTTT.

This clone has a single count. The rearrangement uses TRBV7-9 and TRBJ2-2, with D possibly matching TRBD2 (5 bases). The length of the CDR3 is 16 residues. V gave up 1 base and J gave up 6 bases, with 15 bases separating them. Germline V gene lookup returns CDR1 SEHNR and CDR2 FQNEAQ (reference sequence). CDR3 residues: CASSLGGSNPSGELFF. The CDR3 DNA sequence: TGTGCCAGCAGCTTAGGAGGGAGTAATCCATCCGGGGAGCTGTTTTTT.

The chain carries TRBV7-2 and TRBJ2-5; no firm D call. Trimming removed 4 bases at V and 2 bases at J, with 2 bases between. Germline CDR1 and CDR2: SGHTA and FQGNSA. The CDR3 extends over 11 amino acids. CDR3 loop: CASSSQETQYF. CDR3 DNA: TGTGCCAGCAGCTCACAAGAGACCCAGTACTTC.

This chain links TRBV25-1 with TRBJ2-3, with D possibly matching TRBD1 (6 bases). The V gene lost 0 bases and the J gene lost 2 bases, with 9 bases spanning the gap. From germline, CDR1 is MGHDK and CDR2 SYGVNS. CDR3 length: 15 residues. DNA for the CDR3: TGTGCCAGCAGTGAATACGGGGACACCACAGATACGCAGTATTTT. Protein product: CASSEYGDTTDTQYF.

This rearrangement joins TRBV6-1 to TRBJ2-3; D not certain. Germline V gene data show CDR1 as MNHNS and CDR2 as SASEGT. This CDR3 comprises 11 residues. V gave up 7 bases and J gave up 6 bases, with 8 bases separating them. DNA for the CDR3: TGTGCCAGCACCATATCGGATACGCAGTATTTT. This gives the protein CASTISDTQYF.

CDR3 residues: CASSVGGLGSNQPQHF. DNA for the CDR3: TGTGCCAGCAGTGTGGGGGGGCTCGGTAGCAATCAGCCCCAGCATTTT. V is TRBV25-1 and J is TRBJ1-5; D possibly corresponds to TRBD1 (6 bases). V lost 4 bases, J lost 0 bases, and 13 bases lay in between. The CDR3 length is 16 residues. The germline V gene has CDR1 MGHDK and CDR2 SYGVNS.